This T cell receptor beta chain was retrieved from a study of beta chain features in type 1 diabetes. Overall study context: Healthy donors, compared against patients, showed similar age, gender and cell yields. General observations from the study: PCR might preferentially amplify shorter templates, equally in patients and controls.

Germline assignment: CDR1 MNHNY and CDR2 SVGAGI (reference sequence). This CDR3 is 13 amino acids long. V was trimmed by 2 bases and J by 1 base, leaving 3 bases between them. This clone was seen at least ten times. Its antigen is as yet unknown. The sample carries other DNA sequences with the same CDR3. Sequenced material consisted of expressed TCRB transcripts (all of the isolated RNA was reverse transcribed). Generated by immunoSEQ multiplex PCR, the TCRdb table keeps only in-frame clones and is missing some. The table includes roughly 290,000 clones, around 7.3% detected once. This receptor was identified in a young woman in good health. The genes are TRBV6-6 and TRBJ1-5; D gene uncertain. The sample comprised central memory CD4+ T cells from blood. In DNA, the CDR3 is TGTGCCAGCAGTTACGACAGCAATCAGCCCCAGCATTTT. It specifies CASSYDSNQPQHF.